A single sample is the source of the 6 T cell receptor beta chains below, sequenced in a study of cytomegalovirus exposure and HLA in healthy donors. Both 60 Vbeta primers and 13 Jbeta primers went into the PCR. Sequenced by immunoSEQ multiplex PCR; TCRdb stores in-frame clones only, minus some. Altogether a few hundred thousand clones are present, 70% to 80% being singletons, with the ten largest covering roughly 0.22%. Sequenced material: PBMCs. The receptors were gathered from a girl aged 2-15 years in good health and CMV-seronegative.

J is TRBJ1-4 and V is TRBV11-2, with 8 bases fitting TRBD1. V dropped 1 base and J dropped 2; count of bases not matched to a gene: 6. The CDR3 covers 17 residues. Germline V gene sequence: CDR1 SGHAT, CDR2 FQNNGV. CDR3 in amino acids: CASSLGTGLTTNEKLFF. The CDR3 nucleotides are TGTGCCAGCAGCTTAGGGACAGGGCTGACGACTAATGAAAAACTGTTTTTT.

The chain carries TRBV5-4 and TRBJ2-6, with a weak D call TRBD2 (7 bases). CDR1 and CDR2 from the germline V gene are SGHNT and YYREEE (reference sequence). The CDR3 covers 16 residues. V dropped 0 bases and J dropped 1 base, with 8 bases sitting between them. The chain's CDR3 is CASSLEGGSGANVLTF. As DNA, the CDR3 is TGTGCCAGCAGCTTGGAGGGGGGGTCTGGGGCCAACGTCCTGACTTTC. The variable domain in full, completed from reference TRBV5-4 and TRBJ2-6, reads ETGVTQSPTHLIKTRGQQVTLRCSSQSGHNTVSWYQQALGQGPQFIFQYYREEENGRGNFPPRFSGLQFPNYSSELNVNALELDDSALYLCASSLEGGSGANVLTFGAGSRLTVL.

The chain couples TRBV7-9 to TRBJ1-5, with 7 bases matching TRBD1. With 5 bases clipped from V and 7 bases from J, the junction kept 8 bases outside the gene matches. Germline CDR1 SEHNR, CDR2 FQNEAQ (reference sequence). This CDR3 region has 14 residues. The CDR3 region has the DNA TGTGCCAGCAGCCAGACAGGGCTTTTACAGCCCCAGCATTTT. As protein: CASSQTGLLQPQHF.

The chain recombines TRBV18 with TRBJ2-7; 7 bases agree with TRBD2. The CDR3 is 17 residues long. V shed 3 bases and J 3 bases; nucleotides not matched to a gene: 14. Germline loops: CDR1 KGHSH, CDR2 LQKENI. This CDR3 is CASSPTRRTSADYEQYF. CDR3 nucleotides: TGTGCCAGCTCACCGACCCGGCGGACTAGTGCCGACTACGAGCAGTACTTC.

This clone was observed a few times. The V call is TRBV4-1, the J call TRBJ1-2, with D possibly TRBD1 on 5 matching bases. The V gene lost 3 bases and the J gene lost 6 bases, with 17 bases spanning the gap. Germline values: CDR1 MGHRA, CDR2 YSYEKL. The CDR3 length is 15 residues. CDR3 sequence: CASSHPRDWGDGYTF. The CDR3 DNA follows: TGCGCCAGCAGCCACCCTAGGGACTGGGGCGATGGCTACACCTTC.

The CDR3, as DNA: TGTGCCAGCAGCTTACTACGGACTAGCGGTAGCACAGATACGCAGTATTTT. This sequence encodes CASSLLRTSGSTDTQYF. This chain connects TRBV11-2 to TRBJ2-3; 10 positions agree with TRBD2. This CDR3 is built from 17 residues. Germline V gives CDR1 SGHAT, CDR2 FQNNGV. V lost 2 bases, J lost 0 bases, and 5 bases stayed unmatched.